What follows is one TCR beta chain and its context. This sample is part of a study of blood T cells in healthy people across ages. Using a J-beta primer mix together with a sample-barcoded 5' primer, a second PCR was run for about 7 to 12 cycles. TCRdb passed the 5' RACE reads through MiXCR, listing each CDR3 protein once. The sample includes more than 650,000 distinct CDR3 sequences, roughly 24% of them seen just once. The CDR3 extends over 18 amino acids. Germline assignment: CDR1 MNHNS and CDR2 SASEGT. Trimming removed 1 base at V and 0 bases at J, with 16 bases between. The same sample was also studied in work on T cells of mothers and their children.

The sample taken for sequencing was blood. This TCR came from a boy aged 5-17 years in good health. The rearrangement links TRBV6-1 to TRBJ1-5; D not resolved. The CDR3 DNA reads TGTGCCAGCAGTGAAGGCCTCCGGACTGATTATAGCAATCAGCCCCAGCATTTT. It is translated as CASSEGLRTDYSNQPQHF.